A selection of T cell receptor beta chains follows, all from one sample in a study of shared clonotypes between healthy human individuals. Sequenced by immunoSEQ multiplex PCR; TCRdb stores in-frame clones only, minus some. The sample carries roughly 2,000,000 clones, around 93% recorded once. Sequencing was carried out using naive CD8+ T cells from PBMCs. These receptors all come from a man aged 18-30 years in good health. Some clones in this sample may be carry-over from other donors' samples. Both conserved end residues are part of each CDR3. The D gene is left open where the match is weak. The size of a clone is reported for some rows only, either as once, few or many, or as a class for expanded clones.

v_gene	abundance	j_gene	d_gene	CDR3nt	CDR3aa
TRBV28	NA	TRBJ1-6	TRBD1	TGTGCCAGCAGTTTACCGGGCCCAGGGGGTTCACCCCTCCACTTT	CASSLPGPGGSPLHF
TRBV7-9	NA	TRBJ1-2	NA	TGTGCCAGCAGCCATTTTCTCCCACAGAATAACTATGGCTACACCTTC	CASSHFLPQNNYGYTF
TRBV6-5	NA	TRBJ1-6	NA	TGTGCCAGCAGCGAGACAAGTAATTCACCCCTCCACTTT	CASSETSNSPLHF
TRBV7-8	NA	TRBJ2-3	NA	TGTGCCAGCAGCCCCCGGGCCCGGCCAGATACGCAGTATTTT	CASSPRARPDTQYF
TRBV29-1	NA	TRBJ1-1	NA	TGCAGCGTTGAAGAAGGGCATAGGAACACTGAAGCTTTCTTT	CSVEEGHRNTEAFF
TRBV10-3	NA	TRBJ2-7	NA	TGTGCCATCAGTCTCGGTGGAGCTACCTACGAGCAGTACTTC	CAISLGGATYEQYF
TRBV7-9	once	TRBJ2-5	TRBD2	TGTGCCAGCAGCTCCGGACTAGCGGGAGCGGAGACCCAGTACTTC	CASSSGLAGAETQYF
TRBV7-9	NA	TRBJ2-7	TRBD1	TGTGCCAGCAGTACGGACAGGCCCTCCTACGAGCAGTACTTC	CASSTDRPSYEQYF
TRBV9	NA	TRBJ2-3	TRBD1	TGTGCCAGCAGCACCCCGGGACAGGGGGTCACAGATACGCAGTATTTT	CASSTPGQGVTDTQYF
TRBV28	NA	TRBJ2-6	NA	TGTGCCAGCAACAAGGCGTTTGGGGCCAACGTCCTGACTTTC	CASNKAFGANVLTF
TRBV6-6	NA	TRBJ1-5	NA	TGTGCCAGCAGTTACTCCACGATCAATCAGCCCCAGCATTTT	CASSYSTINQPQHF
TRBV19	NA	TRBJ1-1	NA	TGTGCCAGTAGTTTCAGGGTAACGGAAGGCGGCACTGAAGCTTTCTTT	CASSFRVTEGGTEAFF
TRBV7-9	NA	TRBJ2-7	NA	TGTGCCAGCAGCCTCCCAGCCTCCTACGAGCAGTACTTC	CASSLPASYEQYF
TRBV27	NA	TRBJ1-1	TRBD1	TGTGCCAGCAGTCGCAACAGGGGCATGAACACTGAAGCTTTCTTT	CASSRNRGMNTEAFF
TRBV9	NA	TRBJ1-1	NA	TGTGCCAGCAGCCTCCACGATCCAGGGTCCACTGAAGCTTTCTTT	CASSLHDPGSTEAFF
TRBV5-1	NA	TRBJ2-5	NA	TGCGCCAGCAGCTTGGATGACCGCGCCGGGGCCCAGTACTTC	CASSLDDRAGAQYF
TRBV5-1	NA	TRBJ2-7	TRBD2	TGCGCCAGCAGGCCGGGACTAGCGGGACCTCTCTACGAGCAGTACTTC	CASRPGLAGPLYEQYF
TRBV2	NA	TRBJ2-3	NA	TGTGCCAGCAGTGATGAGGGGACAATAGATAATACAGATACGCAGTATTTT	CASSDEGTIDNTDTQYF
TRBV25-1	NA	TRBJ2-7	TRBD1	TGTGCCAGCAGTGAATTAAGACAGGGGCCCCAGTACTTC	CASSELRQGPQYF
TRBV4-1	NA	TRBJ1-1	TRBD1	TGCGCCAGCAGCCAAGATACTGACAGGGGCAGGACTGAAGCTTTCTTT	CASSQDTDRGRTEAFF
TRBV7-9	NA	TRBJ2-7	TRBD1	TGTGCCAGCAGTCCAGGGACAGGGGACTACGAGCAGTACTTC	CASSPGTGDYEQYF
TRBV28	NA	TRBJ1-1	NA	TGTGCCAGCAGTTTTTTGGGGCTATCTGAAGCTTTCTTT	CASSFLGLSEAFF
TRBV5-6	NA	TRBJ2-7	NA	TGTGCCAGCAGCTTAGGTTCAGGGATCTACGAGCAGTACTTC	CASSLGSGIYEQYF
TRBV9	NA	TRBJ2-1	NA	TGTGCCAGCAGCGTAGGTACAGCGCCCAATGAGCAGTTCTTC	CASSVGTAPNEQFF
TRBV27	NA	TRBJ2-1	NA	TGTGCCAGCACTGACCGGGACTCCGAGTTCTTC	CASTDRDSEFF
TRBV5-1	NA	TRBJ2-7	NA	TGCGCCAGCAGCCTACTAGGGGAGCAGTACTTC	CASSLLGEQYF
TRBV29-1	NA	TRBJ2-7	NA	TGCAGCGCCGCAGGGGCGTTAGCCTCCTACGAGCAGTACTTC	CSAAGALASYEQYF
TRBV28	NA	TRBJ2-1	TRBD2	TGTGCCAGCAGCCTAGCGGCTGGGGCCAATGAGCAGTTCTTC	CASSLAAGANEQFF
TRBV10-2	NA	TRBJ1-1	NA	TGCGCCAGCAGGGGACACGTGGGTGACACTGAAGCTTTCTTT	CASRGHVGDTEAFF
TRBV7-3	NA	TRBJ2-2	NA	TGTGCCAGCAGCCTATACATGACAGGCACCGGGGAGCTGTTTTTT	CASSLYMTGTGELFF
TRBV7-9	NA	TRBJ1-1	NA	TGTGCCAGCAGCTTAGCACAGTCACCGAACACTGAAGCTTTCTTT	CASSLAQSPNTEAFF
TRBV11-2	NA	TRBJ2-3	TRBD1	TGTGCCAGCAGCTTTCTCGGACAGGGCCCCCGCACAGATACGCAGTATTTT	CASSFLGQGPRTDTQYF
TRBV28	NA	TRBJ1-5	NA	TGTGCCAGCAGTCACGTGGGCGACAGGTCCTCGCGGACCCCCCAGCATTTT	CASSHVGDRSSRTPQHF
TRBV5-6	once	TRBJ2-3	NA	TGTGCCAGCAGCTTAGGGGCGTCAGATACGCAGTATTTT	CASSLGASDTQYF
TRBV19	NA	TRBJ2-1	NA	TGTGCCAGTAGTCTCAAGACAGGGACTCCCTACAATGAGCAGTTCTTC	CASSLKTGTPYNEQFF
TRBV9	NA	TRBJ1-2	NA	TGTGCCAGCACCGGACGGAACTATGGCTACACCTTC	CASTGRNYGYTF
TRBV4-1	NA	TRBJ2-1	NA	TGCGCCAGCAGAGGAGGCTTCGATGAGCAGTTCTTC	CASRGGFDEQFF
TRBV7-9	NA	TRBJ2-7	NA	TGTGCCAGCACTCCACGGGAGAGGTACGAGCAGTACTTC	CASTPRERYEQYF
TRBV5-6	few	TRBJ1-5	NA	TGTGCCAGCAGCATGCTAGGGGACCAGCCCCAGCATTTT	CASSMLGDQPQHF
TRBV19	NA	TRBJ2-7	NA	TGTGCCAGTAGCCTTCTAGAGGGGAGGGAGCAGTACTTC	CASSLLEGREQYF